This entry is about one TCR beta chain. As yet, its antigen is unknown. This specimen belongs to a study of cytomegalovirus exposure and HLA in healthy donors. Study-level points and caveats: The tendency of first-cohort TCR clusters to co-occur in the 120 or so validation repertoires was the finding of a later analysis.

Generated by immunoSEQ multiplex PCR, the TCRdb table keeps only in-frame clones and is missing some. The sample comprises roughly 200,000 clones, 81% of which are singletons, and roughly 1.2% rests with the top ten. Trimming took 4 bases from V and 8 from J, leaving 21 bases between them. Germline V gene lookup returns CDR1 SGHDT and CDR2 YYEEEE. The CDR3 sequence is 15 residues long. The sequenced sample was PBMCs. The source of this sequence is a woman in her twenties or thirties in good health and CMV-seronegative. The chain employs TRBV5-6 and TRBJ1-2; TRBD1 is a possible D gene (6 bases). This CDR3 is CASSPYHRVQGGYTF. The CDR3 bases are TGTGCCAGCAGCCCGTATCACAGGGTGCAAGGGGGCTACACCTTC.